This T cell receptor (beta chain) was sequenced for a study of blood T cell repertoires in COVID-19. Germline CDR1 and CDR2: SGHVS and FQNEAQ. This CDR3 spans 14 amino acids. Trimming pared 1 base from V and 0 bases from J, leaving 7 bases between. Here immunoSEQ multiplex PCR was the method, and the copy in TCRdb shows in-frame clones only, minus some. Of some 97,000 clones listed, 90% are singletons. This receptor was obtained from a man between 45 and 60 years old with acute or convalescent COVID-19. V gene TRBV7-8 combines with J gene TRBJ2-7; D is unclear. Sequenced sample: peripheral blood. CDR3 nucleotides: TGTGCCAGCAGCTTAGTCGAAGCCTCCTACGAGCAGTACTTC. This encodes CASSLVEASYEQYF. Looking up the rest from reference TRBV7-8 and TRBJ2-7 gives the full variable domain: GAGVSQSPRYKVAKRGQDVALRCDPISGHVSLFWYQQALGQGPEFLTYFQNEAQLDKSGLPSDRFFAERPEGSVSTLKIQRTQQEDSAVYLCASSLVEASYEQYFGPGTRLTVT.